This T cell receptor (beta chain) is drawn from a study of cytomegalovirus exposure and HLA in healthy donors. Trimming took 5 bases from V and 2 from J; bases not matched to a gene: 9. The CDR3 extends over 16 amino acids. The germline gives CDR1 SEHNR, CDR2 FQNEAQ (reference sequence). Assay: immunoSEQ multiplex PCR; the TCRdb copy retains only in-frame clones and omits some. The table records 160,000 or so clones, around nine tenths of them present only once. As regards this clone: Its antigen is unknown.

The study's findings and limits: Researchers catalogued around 150 TCR beta chains as cytomegalovirus-associated.

The V and J genes are TRBV7-9 and TRBJ1-2; 9 nucleotides align to TRBD1. The clonotype comes from a man aged 18 to 29 in good health and CMV-seronegative. Sequencing used PBMCs. CDR3 sequence: CASSPRVDRGNYGYTF. In DNA form, the CDR3 reads TGTGCCAGCAGCCCCCGAGTGGACAGGGGCAACTATGGCTACACCTTC. The full variable domain, its missing parts supplied by reference TRBV7-9 and TRBJ1-2, is DTGVSQNPRHKITKRGQNVTFRCDPISEHNRLYWYRQTLGQGPEFLTYFQNEAQLEKSRLLSDRFSAERPKGSFSTLEIQRTEQGDSAMYLCASSPRVDRGNYGYTFGSGTRLTVV.